These T cell receptor beta chains were read from a single sample in a study of blood T cell repertoires in COVID-19. The method was immunoSEQ multiplex PCR; TCRdb's version includes in-frame clones alone and lacks a portion of them. The data contain 65,000 to 95,000 clones, 91% of them singletons. Sequences were obtained from peripheral blood. These TCRs come from a man aged 50-59 years with COVID-19, enrolled during active disease. CDR3s include the opening cysteine and the closing phenylalanine or tryptophan. The D gene is left open where the match is weak. Where a row states a size, it is once, few, many or the class of an expanded clone; other rows omit it.

V: TRBV6-6
length: 15
D: -
size: once
J: TRBJ1-6
DNA: TGTGCCAGCAGTTACAGGGGGGGCTCGGATTCACCCCTCCACTTT
CDR3: CASSYRGGSDSPLHF

V: TRBV19
length: 16
D: -
size: once
J: TRBJ2-2
DNA: TGTGCCAGTAGTATAGGGAGGGACCTAAACACCGGGGAGCTGTTTTTT
CDR3: CASSIGRDLNTGELFF

V: TRBV18
length: 16
D: -
size: few
J: TRBJ1-1
DNA: TGTGCCAGCTCACCACCTGGCCAGGGGTATGGTACTGAAGCTTTCTTT
CDR3: CASSPPGQGYGTEAFF

V: TRBV7-2
length: 15
D: -
size: -
J: TRBJ2-7
DNA: TGTGCCAGCAGCTACGTACAGGGCAACTCCTACGAGCAGTACTTC
CDR3: CASSYVQGNSYEQYF

V: TRBV28
length: 15
D: -
size: few
J: TRBJ1-3
DNA: TGTGCCAGCAGTTTTCACCCGAGCTCTGGAAACACCATATATTTT
CDR3: CASSFHPSSGNTIYF

V: TRBV5-1
length: 15
D: TRBD1
size: -
J: TRBJ2-1
DNA: TGCGCCAGCAGAGCCGGGACAGGGGGCATAGATGAGCAGTTCTTC
CDR3: CASRAGTGGIDEQFF

V: TRBV25-1
length: 14
D: TRBD2
size: -
J: TRBJ2-1
DNA: TGTGCCAGCAGTGGAGCGGGAGTGGGGAATGAGCAGTTCTTC
CDR3: CASSGAGVGNEQFF

V: TRBV6-5
length: 12
D: TRBD1
size: -
J: TRBJ2-5
DNA: TGTGCCAGCAGGACAGGGGTTGATCCCCAGTACTTC
CDR3: CASRTGVDPQYF

V: TRBV9
length: 14
D: -
size: -
J: TRBJ2-3
DNA: TGTGCCAGCAGCGTAGTTAGTGGGCGCGATACGCAGTATTTT
CDR3: CASSVVSGRDTQYF

V: TRBV5-1
length: 15
D: TRBD1
size: few
J: TRBJ2-3
DNA: TGCGCCAGCAGCTTGGGGACAGGGTGGTCAGATACGCAGTATTTT
CDR3: CASSLGTGWSDTQYF

V: TRBV2
length: 16
D: -
size: -
J: TRBJ2-3
DNA: TGTGCCGGCAGCTTCCACCCTAGAGGCCTTGGAGATACGCAGTATTTT
CDR3: CAGSFHPRGLGDTQYF

V: TRBV7-9
length: 15
D: TRBD1
size: -
J: TRBJ1-6
DNA: TGTGCCAGCAGCCCAGGGACAGGGGATAATTCACCCCTCCACTTT
CDR3: CASSPGTGDNSPLHF

V: TRBV10-1
length: 14
D: TRBD2
size: once
J: TRBJ2-1
DNA: TGCGCCAGCAGGGGCCTAGCGGGAGGGAATGAGCAGTTCTTC
CDR3: CASRGLAGGNEQFF

V: TRBV15
length: 15
D: TRBD2
size: -
J: TRBJ2-1
DNA: TGTGCCACCAGCAGAGATGGTACTAGCGGGAGAGGTCAGTTCTTC
CDR3: CATSRDGTSGRGQFF

V: TRBV13
length: 16
D: -
size: -
J: TRBJ2-1
DNA: TGTGCCAGCAGCTCCCTTACAGGTGCCGACGACAATGAGCAGTTCTTC
CDR3: CASSSLTGADDNEQFF

V: TRBV19
length: 14
D: -
size: -
J: TRBJ1-1
DNA: TGTGCCAGTAGTACCCCAGGGTCGGTCACTGAAGCTTTCTTT
CDR3: CASSTPGSVTEAFF

V: TRBV5-1
length: 17
D: TRBD1
size: -
J: TRBJ2-3
DNA: TGCGCCAGCAGGATGAAAGGAGACAGGGGCGGAATAGATACGCAGTATTTT
CDR3: CASRMKGDRGGIDTQYF

V: TRBV5-4
length: 13
D: -
size: -
J: TRBJ2-1
DNA: TGTGCCAGCGCGTCTATTGCCTACAATGAGCAGTTCTTC
CDR3: CASASIAYNEQFF

V: TRBV6-2/TRBV6-3
length: 20
D: TRBD2
size: -
J: TRBJ2-1
DNA: TGTGCCAGCAGTTACTCCCAAACACGACTAGCGGGCCCCTCTGGCAATGAGCAGTTCTTC
CDR3: CASSYSQTRLAGPSGNEQFF

V: TRBV10-3
length: 14
D: TRBD1
size: once
J: TRBJ1-2
DNA: TGTGCCATCGATCCGGGACAGGGAAACTATGGCTACACCTTC
CDR3: CAIDPGQGNYGYTF

V: TRBV19
length: 18
D: TRBD1
size: -
J: TRBJ1-2
DNA: TGTGCCAGTAGTATACAGTGGATCGGACAGGGAGACAACTATGGCTACACCTTC
CDR3: CASSIQWIGQGDNYGYTF

V: TRBV15
length: 15
D: -
size: -
J: TRBJ2-1
DNA: TGTGCCACCAGCAGGGAAAAGACAGTTTACAATGAGCAGTTCTTC
CDR3: CATSREKTVYNEQFF

V: TRBV7-8
length: 16
D: TRBD1
size: -
J: TRBJ2-2
DNA: TGTGCCAGCAGCTTAGGGGGGACAGGGTCTACCGGGGAGCTGTTTTTT
CDR3: CASSLGGTGSTGELFF

V: TRBV19
length: 14
D: -
size: -
J: TRBJ1-3
DNA: TGTGCCAGTAGCGACGGGAGCTCTGGAAACACCATATATTTT
CDR3: CASSDGSSGNTIYF

V: TRBV6-1
length: 13
D: -
size: -
J: TRBJ1-5
DNA: TGTGCCAGCAGTGAGGTGACATTGGAGCCCCAGCATTTT
CDR3: CASSEVTLEPQHF

V: TRBV9
length: 16
D: TRBD1
size: -
J: TRBJ2-1
DNA: TGTGCCAGCAGCGCCGCGGCGGGACAGGGGAAGGATGAGCAGTTCTTC
CDR3: CASSAAAGQGKDEQFF

V: TRBV18
length: 15
D: -
size: few
J: TRBJ2-2
DNA: TGTGCCAGCTCACCGCTTAGAGAGAACACCGGGGAGCTGTTTTTT
CDR3: CASSPLRENTGELFF

V: TRBV3-1/TRBV3-2
length: 13
D: -
size: -
J: TRBJ2-7
DNA: TGTGCCAGCAGCCAAGGGGCCTCCTACGAGCAGTACTTC
CDR3: CASSQGASYEQYF

V: TRBV19
length: 17
D: TRBD2
size: once
J: TRBJ2-7
DNA: TGTGCCAGTAGTATTTGTTTGGTAGCGGGAGTTCCCTACGAGCAGTACTTC
CDR3: CASSICLVAGVPYEQYF

V: TRBV5-1
length: 15
D: TRBD1
size: once
J: TRBJ2-1
DNA: TGCGCCAGCAGCTTGAGGGACAGGGGATACAATGAGCAGTTCTTC
CDR3: CASSLRDRGYNEQFF

V: TRBV7-2
length: 15
D: -
size: -
J: TRBJ2-2
DNA: TGTGCCAGCACCCACCTCGGGACTTACGGCGGGGAGCTGTTTTTT
CDR3: CASTHLGTYGGELFF

V: TRBV4-1
length: 18
D: TRBD1
size: -
J: TRBJ2-1
DNA: TGCGCCAGCAGCCAAGAATACAGGGGATTGGGCTCCTACAATGAGCAGTTCTTC
CDR3: CASSQEYRGLGSYNEQFF

V: TRBV19
length: 19
D: TRBD2
size: -
J: TRBJ2-1
DNA: TGTGCCAGTAGTATTCAGGTCATTGGGATTAGCGGGAGGTTAGATGAGCAGTTCTTC
CDR3: CASSIQVIGISGRLDEQFF

V: TRBV7-9
length: 18
D: TRBD2
size: -
J: TRBJ2-4
DNA: TGTGCCAGCAGTTCCGGACTAGCGGGAGTGTTAGCCAAAAACATTCAGTACTTC
CDR3: CASSSGLAGVLAKNIQYF

V: TRBV28
length: 15
D: -
size: -
J: TRBJ2-7
DNA: TGTGCCAGCAGAGGTCCAGGGGCCGCTACCTACGAGCAGTACTTC
CDR3: CASRGPGAATYEQYF

V: TRBV14
length: 17
D: TRBD2
size: -
J: TRBJ2-4
DNA: TGTGCCAGCAGCCAAGCTGGGGCGGGAGCGGCCAAAAACATTCAGTACTTC
CDR3: CASSQAGAGAAKNIQYF

V: TRBV7-6
length: 16
D: TRBD2
size: -
J: TRBJ2-3
DNA: TGTGCCAGCAGCCTATCCGGGACTAGCATCCCAGATACGCAGTATTTT
CDR3: CASSLSGTSIPDTQYF

V: TRBV7-2
length: 13
D: TRBD2
size: -
J: TRBJ2-1
DNA: TGTGCCAGCAGGAGCGGGAGCTACAATGAGCAGTTCTTC
CDR3: CASRSGSYNEQFF

V: TRBV18
length: 12
D: -
size: -
J: TRBJ2-5
DNA: TGTGCCAGCTCACCAACCGGAGAGACCCAGTACTTC
CDR3: CASSPTGETQYF

V: TRBV10-3
length: 17
D: TRBD2
size: -
J: TRBJ2-3
DNA: TGTGCCATCAGTGATTCCTCGGGACTAGCGGTGGGAGATACGCAGTATTTT
CDR3: CAISDSSGLAVGDTQYF

V: TRBV28
length: 13
D: -
size: -
J: TRBJ2-7
DNA: TGTGCCACCCTAGGTGGTTCTTCCTACGAGCAGTACTTC
CDR3: CATLGGSSYEQYF

V: TRBV10-3
length: 17
D: TRBD2
size: -
J: TRBJ2-3
DNA: TGTGCCATTGGGTCTTGGACTAGCGGGAGAAGGACAGATACGCAGTATTTT
CDR3: CAIGSWTSGRRTDTQYF

V: TRBV7-9
length: 13
D: TRBD1
size: -
J: TRBJ1-2
DNA: TGTGCCAGCAGCTTAGCGACAGGGGTCGGCTACACCTTC
CDR3: CASSLATGVGYTF

V: TRBV9
length: 16
D: -
size: -
J: TRBJ2-2
DNA: TGTGCCAGCAGCCTCTCTCTGGGGGCGCACACCGGGGAGCTGTTTTTT
CDR3: CASSLSLGAHTGELFF

V: TRBV5-5
length: 14
D: TRBD1
size: once
J: TRBJ1-1
DNA: TGTGCCAGCAGCTTCGGGACAGGGAACACTGAAGCTTTCTTT
CDR3: CASSFGTGNTEAFF